The source of this T cell receptor (beta chain) is a study of human T cells and chemical hapten exposure. This clonotype was recorded at least ten times. The time point: healthy volunteer bleed at 2 weeks. The total RNA was obtained from whole blood that was not fractionated. The CDR3 runs to 18 residues. Trimming shortened V by 0 bases and J by 0 bases, and 15 bases separated the two germline ends. From germline, CDR1 is KGHSH and CDR2 LQKENI. Original methodology: From around 20,000 to 690,000 TCRs were found per sample, with a median of approximately 100,000. From the RACE reads, TCRdb called clonotypes with MiXCR, one entry per CDR3 protein. The V and J calls here are based on TCRdb, not the publication. The sample records approximately 33,000 distinct CDR3 sequences, around 7.4% being singletons.

The clonotype was recovered from a human donor in good health. Some clones in this sample may be carry-over from other donors' samples. The chain has TRBV18 and TRBJ2-4; either TRBD1 or TRBD2 may supply D (6 bases each). The sample consisted of whole blood. The CDR3 spells CASSPPGGHWLAKNIQYF. The DNA of the CDR3 is TGTGCCAGCTCACCACCCGGGGGACACTGGCTAGCCAAAAACATTCAGTACTTC.